The subject of this entry is one T cell receptor beta chain. The antigen is unknown. Generated by immunoSEQ multiplex PCR, the TCRdb table keeps only in-frame clones and is missing some. Of about 460,000 clones listed, about 89% are singletons. The treatment was: around 19 received Ad26.COV2.S at low or high dose, single or two shots; 5 received placebo; per-sample allocation not given. Material that was analyzed had been drawn on day 63 after the first vaccine or placebo injection. An adult donor aged 18-55 years was enrolled in Boston. The record originates from a study of Ad26.COV2.S vaccination and SARS-CoV-2 variants. Findings and caveats of the study: The analyses of TCR breadth and depth may have understated the size of total T cell responses.

V lost 3 bases, J lost 7 bases, and 13 bases lay in between. The CDR3 covers 14 residues. Germline CDR1 reads SGHTA; CDR2 reads FQGTGA. This specimen was peripheral blood, taken in a trial of Ad26.COV2.S vaccine versus placebo. The genes are TRBV7-3 and TRBJ2-1, with D unclear. The origin of this receptor is a person between 18 and 59 years old who received the Ad26.COV2.S COVID-19 vaccine or a placebo. The CDR3 DNA follows: TGTGCCAGCAGCTTGAGGCATTATCTTAATGAGCAGTTCTTC. Its translation is CASSLRHYLNEQFF.